This TCR beta chain is from a study of T cell repertoires in ileal Crohn's disease. Study overall: Surgery for a complication: stricturing in roughly 60%, penetrating in approximately 40%.

V was pared by 3 bases and J by 6 bases, with 2 bases of the junction left unmatched. CDR3 size: 13 residues. In germline, CDR1 is SGHDT, CDR2 YYEEEE. As to this clone: The antigen is unknown.

The time point is: inflamed ileum from the surgical specimen. Eligibility required adulthood, ileal or ileocolonic Crohn's disease and indicated ileocolonic resection. Study conclusions and caveats: Endoscopic recurrence occurred in every patient whose clonality exceeded 26.8%. Sorted CD8 T cells held more high-frequency clones than CD4.

This table comes from immunoSEQ multiplex PCR, and its TCRdb copy is limited to in-frame clones, with some not included. The table records some 17,000 clones, about 75% of them present only once. The sequence derives from an adult with Crohn's disease. The chain joins TRBV5-6 to TRBJ1-4; TRBD1 matches at 7 bases. Sequences were obtained from ileal tissue. The CDR3 region is CASSYGTDEKLFF. The CDR3 nucleotides read TGTGCCAGCAGCTACGGGACAGATGAAAAACTGTTTTTT.